The T cell receptor beta chain under discussion was sequenced for a study of T cell clonality in common variable immunodeficiency. Study results and caveats: Fewer deletions and N-nucleotide insertions were reportedly seen in common variable immunodeficiency TCR beta sequences.

The CDR3 is 13 amino acids. The germline gives CDR1 SEHNR, CDR2 FQNEAQ (reference sequence). The V end lost 7 bases, the J end lost 0 bases, and 7 bases lay between the germline ends. Only in-frame clones appear in the TCRdb table, and some are missing; sequencing was by immunoSEQ multiplex PCR. This table holds approximately 21,000 clones with no singletons; the top ten claim under 3%. This clone was counted between two and nine times. Its antigen is not known. The read is 3 residues too short to cover the CDR3 end, so that end is filled in from the germline J gene. Each donor provided roughly 5 to 8 ml of heparinized whole blood.

The TCR sequence derives from a human donor with common variable immunodeficiency. Sample: peripheral blood mononuclear cells. The V call is TRBV7-9, the J call TRBJ2-1; D uncertain. CDR3 protein: CASTGRSYNEQFF. The DNA read from the CDR3 is TGTGCCAGCACTGGGCGCTCCTACAATGAG.